The 8 T cell receptor beta chains listed next were all sequenced from one sample in a study of CD8 T cells in ankylosing spondylitis. TCRdb reanalysed the 5' RACE reads using MiXCR and keeps one entry per CDR3 protein. The data show about 240,000 distinct CDR3 sequences, with 24% seen just once and roughly 0.6% held by the top ten. Sequences were obtained from blood, either unsorted or a sorted T cell fraction (not recorded which). These receptors all stem from a male donor with ankylosing spondylitis or in good health (not recorded which).

CDR3 loop: CSGDRADTQYF. Here the CDR3 DNA reads TGCAGTGGGGACAGGGCGGATACGCAGTATTTT. The rearrangement uses TRBV20-1 and TRBJ2-3; 9 bases agree with TRBD1. Germline CDR1 DFQATT, CDR2 SNEGSKA (reference sequence). The V gene end was trimmed by 7 bases and the J gene end by 6 bases; junction bases not matched to a gene: 2. The length of the CDR3 is 11 residues.

The chain joins TRBV20-1 to TRBJ2-5, with 9 bases aligning to TRBD1. This CDR3 region has 13 residues. Germline V CDR1 and CDR2: DFQATT, SNEGSKA (reference sequence). The V segment lost 5 bases and the J segment 5 bases; nucleotides outside the gene matches: 6. The CDR3 is CSAEQGARETQYF. In DNA form, the CDR3 reads TGCAGTGCTGAACAGGGGGCCCGGGAGACCCAGTACTTC.

The V call is TRBV12-3 or TRBV12-4, the J call TRBJ2-7; 8 nucleotides match TRBD2. V lost 8 bases and J lost 1; bases outside the gene matches: 10. The CDR3 runs 15 residues. The CDR3 bases are TGTGCCAGCGCTCTCCGGGGGGGGTCTTCCTACGAGCAGTACTTC. It encodes CASALRGGSSYEQYF.

This clonotype was detected a few times. The genes are TRBV30 and TRBJ1-1, with D perhaps matching TRBD1 (5 bases). From germline, CDR1 is GTSNPN and CDR2 SVGIG (reference sequence). Trimming left V 0 bases short and J 4 bases short, with 15 bases between. The length of the CDR3 is 15 residues. CDR3 protein: CAWSVPAPRGTEAFF. The CDR3, as DNA: TGTGCCTGGAGTGTACCAGCGCCAAGGGGCACTGAAGCTTTCTTT. Based on the CDR3 plus reference TRBV30 and TRBJ1-1, the full variable domain is SQTIHQWPATLVQPVGSPLSLECTVEGTSNPNLYWYRQAAGRGLQLLFYSVGIGQISSEVPQNLSASRPQDRQFILSSKKLLLSDSGFYLCAWSVPAPRGTEAFFGQGTRLTVV.

Many counts were recorded for this clonotype. This chain joins TRBV3-1 and TRBJ1-1, with 7 bases lining up with TRBD1. The CDR3 is made up of 14 amino acids. V lost 5 bases, J lost 3 bases, and 6 bases stayed unmatched. Germline values: CDR1 LGHDT, CDR2 YNNKEL (reference sequence). As DNA, the CDR3 is TGTGCCAGCAGCGACAGGGTAGGAGACACTGAAGCTTTCTTT. The encoded protein is CASSDRVGDTEAFF.

This clonotype was picked up a small number of times. The rearrangement joins TRBV6-6 to TRBJ2-3; D not certain. Trimming removed 7 bases at V and 1 base at J, with 9 bases between. Germline V gene data show CDR1 as MNHNY and CDR2 as SVGAGI (reference sequence). This CDR3 is built from 13 residues. CDR3 sequence reads: CASKNPGTDTQYF. The CDR3 bases are TGTGCCAGCAAGAATCCGGGCACAGATACGCAGTATTTT.

CDR3: CASSELNRSPLHF. In DNA, the CDR3 is TGTGCCAGCAGTGAATTGAATAGATCACCCCTCCACTTT. The gene calls are TRBV6-1 and TRBJ1-6, with D unclear. Germline V gene lookup returns CDR1 MNHNS and CDR2 SASEGT. The CDR3 is 13 amino acids. Trimming cost V 2 bases and J 10 bases, with 9 bases left between them.

Note on this clonotype: A single base separates this from a much larger clone, so it may be a read error. The CDR3 spells CGGDRAFGEQFF. The DNA for the CDR3 is TGCGGCGGTGACAGGGCCTTCGGTGAGCAGTTCTTC. This chain connects TRBV29-1 to TRBJ2-1; 7 bases align to TRBD1. Germline values: CDR1 SQVTM, CDR2 ANQGSEA. The CDR3 is 12 amino acids.